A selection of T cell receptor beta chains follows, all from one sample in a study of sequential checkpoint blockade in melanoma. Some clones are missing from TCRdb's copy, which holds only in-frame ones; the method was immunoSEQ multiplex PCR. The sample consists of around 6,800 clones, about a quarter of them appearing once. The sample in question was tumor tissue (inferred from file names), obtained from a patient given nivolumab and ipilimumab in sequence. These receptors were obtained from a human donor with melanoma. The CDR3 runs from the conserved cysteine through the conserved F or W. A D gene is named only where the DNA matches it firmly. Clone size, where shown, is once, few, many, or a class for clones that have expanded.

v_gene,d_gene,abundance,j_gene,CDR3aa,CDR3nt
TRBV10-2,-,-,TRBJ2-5,CASSDSLQETQYF,TGCGCCAGCAGTGATAGCCTACAAGAGACCCAGTACTTC
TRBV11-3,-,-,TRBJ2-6,CASSNLGGANVLTF,TGTGCCAGCAGCAATCTAGGAGGGGCCAACGTCCTGACTTTC
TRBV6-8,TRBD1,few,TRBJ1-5,CASLRDRARNQPQHF,TGTGCCAGCCTCCGGGACAGGGCTCGCAATCAGCCCCAGCATTTT
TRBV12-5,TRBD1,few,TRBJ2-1,CASVPGQTYNEQFF,TGTGCTAGTGTGCCGGGACAGACCTACAATGAGCAGTTCTTC
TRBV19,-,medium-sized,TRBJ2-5,CASSNGETQYF,TGTGCCAGTAGTAATGGAGAGACCCAGTACTTC
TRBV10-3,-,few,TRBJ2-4,CAISESEGLAKNIQYF,TGTGCCATCAGTGAGTCGGAGGGACTAGCCAAAAACATTCAGTACTTC
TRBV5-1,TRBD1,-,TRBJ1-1,CASSPWGSRGGWTEAFF,TGCGCCAGCAGCCCCTGGGGTTCCAGGGGGGGATGGACTGAAGCTTTCTTT
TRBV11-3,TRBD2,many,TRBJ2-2,CASSSRDYNTGELFF,TGTGCCAGCAGCAGCCGGGACTACAACACCGGGGAGCTGTTTTTT
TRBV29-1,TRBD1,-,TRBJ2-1,CSADREGFNEQFF,TGCAGCGCCGACAGGGAAGGATTTAATGAGCAGTTCTTC
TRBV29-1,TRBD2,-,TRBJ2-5,CTLRLAGEGETQYF,TGCACCCTTCGACTAGCGGGAGAGGGTGAGACCCAGTACTTC
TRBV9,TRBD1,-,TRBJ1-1,CASIRDRGRGMNTEAFF,TGTGCCAGCATCCGGGACAGGGGGCGCGGGATGAACACTGAAGCTTTCTTT
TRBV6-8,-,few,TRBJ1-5,CASSPDSNQPQHF,TGTGCCAGCAGCCCCGACAGCAATCAGCCCCAGCATTTT
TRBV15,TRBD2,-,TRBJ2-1,CATSRDGLAVYNEQFF,TGTGCCACCAGCAGGGACGGACTAGCGGTTTACAATGAGCAGTTCTTC
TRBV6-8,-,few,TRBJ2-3,CASSPLSDTQYF,TGTGCCAGCAGCCCCCTCTCAGATACGCAGTATTTT
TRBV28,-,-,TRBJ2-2,CASSPLVGNTGELFF,TGTGCCAGCAGTCCCCTGGTGGGGAACACCGGGGAGCTGTTTTTT
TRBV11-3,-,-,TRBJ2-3,CASSLVGSSTDTQYF,TGTGCCAGCAGCTTAGTGGGATCTAGCACAGATACGCAGTATTTT
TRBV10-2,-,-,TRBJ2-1,CASSGSNPYNEQFF,TGCGCCAGCAGTGGATCTAACCCGTACAATGAGCAGTTCTTC
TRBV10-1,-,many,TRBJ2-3,CASSQNGGTDTQYF,TGCGCCAGCAGCCAGAACGGTGGCACAGATACGCAGTATTTT
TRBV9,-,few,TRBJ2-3,CASSSWTSTDTQYF,TGTGCCAGCAGCTCATGGACAAGCACAGATACGCAGTATTTT
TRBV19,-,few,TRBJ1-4,CASSKDGRNEKLFF,TGTGCCAGTAGTAAGGACGGACGTAATGAAAAACTGTTTTTT
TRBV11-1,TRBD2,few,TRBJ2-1,CASSLPGLAGTEQFF,TGTGCCAGCAGCTTACCGGGACTAGCGGGAACTGAGCAGTTCTTC
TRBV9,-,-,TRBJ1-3,CASSVDLGSGNTIYF,TGTGCCAGCAGCGTAGACCTCGGCTCTGGAAACACCATATATTTT
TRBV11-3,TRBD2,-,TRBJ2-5,CASSLRPLAGGQETQYF,TGTGCCAGCAGCTTAAGACCCCTAGCGGGAGGTCAAGAGACCCAGTACTTC
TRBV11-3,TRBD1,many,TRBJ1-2,CASSRGQASYGYTF,TGTGCCAGCAGCCGAGGACAGGCGAGCTATGGCTACACCTTC
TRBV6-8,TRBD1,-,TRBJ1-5,CASSLRAGGSYF,TGTGCCAGCAGCCTACGGGCAGGGGGGTCGTATTTT
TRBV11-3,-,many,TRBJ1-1,CASSLVGLNTEAFF,TGTGCCAGCAGCTTGGTCGGTCTGAACACTGAAGCTTTCTTT
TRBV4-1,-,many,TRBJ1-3,CASSQVQGSATGNTIYF,TGCGCCAGCAGCCAAGTTCAGGGAAGCGCCACTGGAAACACCATATATTTT
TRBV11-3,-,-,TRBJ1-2,CASSLDLFANYGYTF,TGTGCCAGCAGCTTAGATTTGTTCGCTAACTATGGCTACACCTTC
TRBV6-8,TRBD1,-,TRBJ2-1,CAIPSSGQIYNEQFF,TGTGCCATCCCCAGCTCGGGACAGATATACAATGAGCAGTTCTTC
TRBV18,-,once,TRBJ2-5,CASSGARTYQETQYF,TGTGCCAGCTCAGGGGCGCGGACGTACCAAGAGACCCAGTACTTC
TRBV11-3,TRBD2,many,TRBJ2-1,CASRGGAPSGRENEQFF,TGTGCCAGCAGGGGCGGTGCGCCTAGCGGGAGGGAAAATGAGCAGTTCTTC
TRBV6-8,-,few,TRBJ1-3,CASKVVVGGGAGLNTIYF,TGTGCCAGTAAGGTCGTCGTTGGTGGGGGAGCGGGATTAAACACCATATATTTT
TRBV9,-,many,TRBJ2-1,CASSVGNRAYEQFF,TGTGCCAGCAGCGTAGGGAACCGGGCCTATGAGCAGTTCTTC
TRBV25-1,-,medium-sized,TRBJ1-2,CASSRAYYGYTF,TGTGCCAGCAGCCGGGCCTACTATGGCTACACCTTC
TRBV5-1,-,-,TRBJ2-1,CASSLGGTHGNEQFF,TGCGCCAGCAGCTTGGGGGGCACCCACGGCAATGAGCAGTTCTTC
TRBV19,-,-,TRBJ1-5,CASETGHQPQHF,TGTGCCAGCGAAACGGGACATCAGCCCCAGCATTTT
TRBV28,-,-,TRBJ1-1,CASSLGRGDREAFF,TGTGCCAGCAGTTTAGGACGGGGGGATCGGGAAGCTTTCTTT
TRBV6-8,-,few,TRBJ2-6,CASSDREAGANVLTF,TGTGCCAGCAGTGACAGGGAGGCTGGGGCCAACGTCCTGACTTTC
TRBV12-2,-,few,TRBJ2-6,CASPPPGLASGANVLTF,TGTGCAAGTCCCCCACCAGGGCTGGCCTCTGGGGCCAACGTCCTGACTTTC
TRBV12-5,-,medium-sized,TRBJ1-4,CASGLVITGRTNEKLFF,TGTGCTAGTGGTTTGGTCATAACCGGGCGAACAAATGAAAAACTGTTTTTT
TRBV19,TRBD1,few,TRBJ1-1,CAGRTGNTEAFF,TGTGCCGGCAGGACAGGGAACACTGAAGCTTTCTTT
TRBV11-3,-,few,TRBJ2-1,CASSLYLRIFSYNEQFF,TGTGCCAGCAGCTTATATCTACGGATCTTCTCCTACAATGAGCAGTTCTTC
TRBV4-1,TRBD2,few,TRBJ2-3,CASSHRTSGVTDTQYF,TGCGCCAGCAGCCATAGGACTAGCGGGGTCACAGATACGCAGTATTTT
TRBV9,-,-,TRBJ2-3,CASSAVGTSTDTQYF,TGTGCCAGCAGCGCCGTGGGCACTAGCACAGATACGCAGTATTTT
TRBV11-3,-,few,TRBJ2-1,CASSPIGAGHNEQFF,TGTGCCAGCAGCCCGATAGGGGCGGGACACAATGAGCAGTTCTTC
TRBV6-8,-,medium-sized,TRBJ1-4,CASSSDPSPATNEKLFF,TGTGCCAGCAGTTCCGACCCCTCGCCGGCAACTAATGAAAAACTGTTTTTT
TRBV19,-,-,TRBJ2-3,CASSMGWGDTQYF,TGTGCCAGTAGTATGGGGTGGGGAGATACGCAGTATTTT
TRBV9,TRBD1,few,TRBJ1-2,CASSVGDSLNYGYTF,TGTGCCAGCAGCGTCGGGGACAGCCTGAACTATGGCTACACCTTC